This paragraph covers one T cell receptor beta chain sequence. Its antigen is not yet known. This sample was included in a study of cytomegalovirus exposure and HLA in healthy donors (dated by TCRdb to 2015 to 2018). The study in broad terms: In an earlier analysis of 587 of the donors, around 290 Gb of sequence data and 100 million or so unique TCR beta sequences from roughly 180 million T cells were reported. To predict cytomegalovirus infection status, the study combined high-throughput TCR immunosequencing, statistical association of individual TCRs with disease status, and machine learning. A later analysis re-analyzed previously published TCR beta repertoires from 600 to 850 donors and added high-resolution HLA genotyping to study TCR occurrence patterns. The genetic ancestry cluster associated with self-reported Caucasian donors included 80% to 90% of the roughly 400 genotyped donors. An earlier analysis of 587 of the donors used high-throughput TCR beta sequencing to judge whether each TCR beta V gene segment behaved as functional or pseudogenic. Along with the approximately 670-subject first cohort, a separate validation cohort of some 130 different subjects was used. Roughly 310 gigabases of sequencing data and around 87 million unique TCR sequences were included in an early release covering roughly 600 HLA-typed donors. Class I and class II HLA loci were covered by the typing at four-digit resolution. All discovery cohort repertoires had been generated using a single sequencing platform. The study used immunosequencing to profile the T cell repertoires of approximately 640 subjects and linked those repertoires to cytomegalovirus serostatus. On average, roughly 200,000 unique TCR beta nucleotide sequences were sequenced per donor among 350 to 400 genotyped donors of the cohort, with roughly 18% of those sequences being non-productive. The later analysis used no new phenotypic data to find candidate immune exposures, relying instead on TCR beta sequences and their occurrence across donors. Because of strong linkage in the cohort, roughly five DR-DQ haplotypes were treated as single units for association and clustering. The study was designed to test whether signatures of past pathogen exposure could be identified by cataloging public T cell receptors. Donor age, sex, ethnicity and CMV serostatus were collected together with the repertoire data. In a later genetic analysis, genome-wide SNP genotypes for about 65% of the roughly 670 donors were used, and that subset was treated as a discovery cohort. The number of donors typed differed by locus, with about 629-630 for A, B, C, DRB1 and DQB1, around 500 for DQA1, under 610 for DPA1, and 400 to 490 for DPB1.

Study-wide findings and limitations: Because the 87-base-pair reads could not distinguish some IMGT-functional V segments, including TRBV6-2 and TRBV6-3, those segments were excluded. A later analysis found that HLA-associated TCR beta chains were more clonally expanded and had lower generation probabilities than equally common non-associated chains. In this cohort, only TCR beta chains were sequenced, and detectable features were limited by the absence of alpha or paired-chain data. Linkage disequilibrium might explain the correlated functional status among segregating V segments, but an unknown experimental factor could not be ruled out. Sequencing depth was assumed to be roughly uniform across donors in the presence/absence analyses, though that assumption may not hold. In an earlier analysis of about 550 of the donors, most TCR beta V segments were observed in productive rearrangements about 87% or about 30% of the time, broadly matching IMGT annotations. In a later analysis, TCR association rates were found to vary across HLA loci, with the most associated TCRs seen for DRB1 alleles and the fewest for HLA-C alleles. CMV serostatus was the only immune exposure information available for the cohort. HLA typing was unavailable for some donors at each locus, so association tests used only the typed subset. According to a later genetic analysis, donors in an Asian-associated ancestry cluster had fewer N-insertions in productive TCRs than the approximately 610-donor mean. A later analysis associated 16,951 TCR beta sequences with specific HLA alleles at a false discovery rate of 0.05. A cluster of highly shared sequence variants was judged likely to be a technical artifact of the sequencing pipeline. In the study, around 160 TCR beta chains were listed as associated with cytomegalovirus. In a later analysis, several top co-occurrence clusters were reported to appear linked to parvovirus B19, influenza, CMV and Epstein-Barr virus. The earlier analysis of approximately 590 of the donors excluded roughly 17 rarely observed V segments, including chromosome 9 orphons, because counts were too low. When HLA alleles, especially DR and DQ, strongly co-occurred, TCR associations were difficult to assign to individual alleles. In both the original and validation cohorts, the classifier was reported to diagnose cytomegalovirus status with high specificity and sensitivity. In a later genetic analysis, a missense DCLRE1C variant was associated with V-gene and J-gene trimming of TCR beta chains, and the association was replicated in an independent cohort. A further reported finding was that TCR beta sequences accurately predicted the HLA-A and HLA-B alleles for most subjects in the first cohort. While some public TCRs were present in many individuals, most TCR sequences turned up only very rarely across donors. A later analysis found that most CMV-associated TCR beta chains appeared HLA-restricted, with HLA associations seemingly driven largely by CMV exposure. The authors suggested that the approach could potentially be extended to other disease states and immunological phenotypes. In vitro tests confirmed that a few of the cytomegalovirus-associated TCR beta chains recognize cytomegalovirus antigens.

The library was generated by the immunoSEQ multiplex PCR assay. For the multiplex PCR, a mixture combining 60 forward primers for TCR Vbeta segments and 13 reverse primers for TCR Jbeta segments was used. The CDR3 region of rearranged TCR beta genes was amplified from genomic DNA with a multiplex PCR assay. The amplified TCR beta libraries were sequenced on the Illumina HiSeq System as 87-base-pair reads. The study's processing was this. In a later analysis, some 80 million unique TCR beta chains were counted across the 650 to 700 repertoires, and around 10 million of these chains were shared by at least two donors. A nearest-neighbor algorithm error-corrected the raw reads and collapsed the reads into unique sequences, merging closely related sequences to remove PCR and sequencing errors. To assign V, D and J gene segments, CDR3 sequences were aligned to IMGT reference sequences. Each retained sequence needed at least a six-nucleotide match to both a V gene segment and a J gene segment. Rearrangements were classified as productive when the CDR3 lacked stop codons and remained in frame with V and J, and all other rearrangements were classified as non-productive. Following IMGT convention, CDR3 was defined as the stretch from the second conserved V-encoded cysteine to the conserved J-encoded phenylalanine. In an earlier analysis of more than 550 of the donors, sequences lacking an unambiguous match to a single V gene segment were excluded. An earlier analysis of approximately 590 of the donors called V segments functional above 56.7% productive rearrangements and segregating when the between-donor standard deviation exceeded 5%. A statistical classification framework was built to diagnose cytomegalovirus status from the catalog of TCR beta chain sequences. V and J gene assignment, in a later analysis, came from comparing TCR nucleotide sequences with IMGT/GENE-DB human TR gene sequences. A later analysis assigned CDR3 sequences and most-parsimonious VDJ recombination scenarios with the TCRdist pipeline. A later analysis defined each TCR beta chain by its CDR3 amino acid sequence plus V-gene family, and excluded reads lacking a unique V-gene family. A later analysis removed several hundred highly shared, low-generation-probability nucleotide sequences to deal with suspected cross-contamination and a sequencing artifact. In a later analysis, a clonal expansion index was calculated for each public chain from normalized within-repertoire ranks of inferred template counts. In a later analysis, generation probabilities were computed with a VDJ recombination model fitted to out-of-frame rearrangements, and the resulting probabilities were checked against IGoR. A later analysis scored TCR-TCR, TCR-HLA and TCR-CMV co-occurrence with hypergeometric tests, applying a repertoire-size bias correction to TCR pairs. In a later analysis, false discovery rates were estimated by permuting HLA or CMV assignments 20 times. In a later analysis, co-occurring TCRs were grouped using DBSCAN, with TCRdist sequence similarity added in when clustering inside HLA-allele-positive subsets. For co-occurrence clustering, repertoires with fewer than 30,000 or more than 120,000 public chains were excluded, along with five repertoires with anomalous nucleotide sharing. TCRdb took this table from immuneACCESS and kept in-frame rearrangements with V and J called. Such tables lack part of the clones; where checked against another copy, unresolved V genes explain under half of the gap, and the rest is unexplained. V, J and clone size reflect that table, while D and trimming were determined from the DNA. The sample's clone listing holds approximately 110,000 clones. The leading ten clones occupy about 2.2% of the sample.

Relative to germline, V is 1 base shorter and J is 0 bases shorter, with 15 bases between their ends. Reading the germline V gene (reference sequence) gives CDR1 LNHDA and CDR2 SQIVND. Taken from cysteine to phenylalanine, the CDR3 has 17 residues. Solely the CDR3 DNA is kept, with 51 bases framed from the first base. The cohort comprised hundreds of healthy bone marrow donors. At the time of sampling, all cohort members were nominally healthy, though unrecorded immune exposures were likely present. The donor tested CMV seronegative, placing the donor among the approximately 400 seronegative members of the cohort. Each donor provided a peripheral blood sample, and peripheral blood mononuclear cells were used for TCR beta sequencing. Genomic DNA extraction from the blood cell samples was performed with the Qiagen DNeasy Blood Extraction Kit.

The sequence links TRBV19 to TRBJ1-1, with the D segment identity uncertain. The material sequenced was PBMCs. The sequence was obtained from a middle-aged man in good health and CMV-seronegative. The CDR3: CASSIGGAAALNTEAFF. The nucleotide sequence is TGTGCCAGTAGTATAGGGGGAGCGGCAGCCTTGAACACTGAAGCTTTCTTT.